The source of this TCR beta chain is a study of patients and donors after allogeneic stem cell transplantation. Germline CDR1 reads KGHSY; CDR2 reads FQNENV. The CDR3 has 15 residues. V dropped 4 bases and J dropped 0 bases, with 10 bases sitting between them. TCRdb processed the RT-PCR reads anew with MiXCR; each CDR3 protein has one entry. The repertoire includes 65,000 to 80,000 distinct CDR3 sequences, around a quarter of them detected once, and 26% sits in the top ten. The TCR comes from a human donor who was either an allogeneic HSCT recipient or a stem cell or donor lymphocyte infusion donor (not recorded which). It is not recorded whose cells these are; they may come from a transplant donor. This chain joins TRBV16 and TRBJ2-1, with D possibly called TRBD1 or TRBD2 (5 bases each). The sequenced sample was blood, either unsorted or a sorted T cell fraction (not recorded which). The CDR3 nucleotides read TGTGCCAGCAGCCTCGAGGGGCTCTCCTACAATGAGCAGTTCTTC. Translating gives CASSLEGLSYNEQFF.